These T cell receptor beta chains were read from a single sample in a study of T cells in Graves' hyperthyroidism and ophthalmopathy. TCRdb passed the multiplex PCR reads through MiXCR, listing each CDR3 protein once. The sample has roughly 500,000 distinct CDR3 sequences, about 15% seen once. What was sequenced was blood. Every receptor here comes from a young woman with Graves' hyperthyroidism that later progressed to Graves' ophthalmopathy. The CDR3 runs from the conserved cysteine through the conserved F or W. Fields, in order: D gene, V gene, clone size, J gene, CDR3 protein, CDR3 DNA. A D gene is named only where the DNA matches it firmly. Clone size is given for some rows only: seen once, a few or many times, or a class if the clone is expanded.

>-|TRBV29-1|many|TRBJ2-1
CSVERGSGGGNEQFF
TGCAGCGTTGAAAGAGGAAGCGGAGGGGGGAATGAGCAGTTCTTC
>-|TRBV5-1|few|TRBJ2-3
CASSPGTSPPTDTQYF
TGCGCCAGCAGTCCCGGGACTTCCCCCCCCACAGATACGCAGTATTTT
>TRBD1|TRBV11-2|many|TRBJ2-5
CASSLDFGQVETQYF
TGTGCCAGCAGCTTAGATTTCGGACAGGTCGAGACCCAGTACTTC
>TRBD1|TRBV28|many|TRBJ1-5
CASSFGTGFQPQHF
TGTGCCAGCAGTTTCGGGACAGGGTTTCAGCCCCAGCATTTT
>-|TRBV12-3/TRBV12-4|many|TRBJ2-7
CASSPFHANEQYF
TGTGCCAGCAGCCCCTTTCACGCGAACGAGCAGTACTTC
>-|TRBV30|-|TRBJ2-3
CAWSVPDLGPDTQYF
TGTGCCTGGAGTGTACCCGACCTCGGGCCAGATACGCAGTATTTT
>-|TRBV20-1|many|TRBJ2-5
CSARDPRTRGKETQYF
TGCAGTGCTAGAGATCCCCGGACAAGGGGAAAAGAGACCCAGTACTTC
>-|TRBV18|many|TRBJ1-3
CASSGAGTSGNTIYF
TGTGCCAGCTCGGGGGCAGGGACTTCTGGAAACACCATATATTTT
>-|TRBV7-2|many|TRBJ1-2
CASSSGRGYTF
TGTGCCAGCAGTTCGGGGAGGGGCTACACCTTC
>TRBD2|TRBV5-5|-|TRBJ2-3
CVSSQTSGSTDTQYF
TGTGTCAGCAGCCAGACTAGCGGGAGCACAGATACGCAGTATTTT
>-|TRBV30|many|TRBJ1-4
CAWRRGEKLFF
TGTGCCTGGAGGAGAGGAGAAAAACTGTTTTTT
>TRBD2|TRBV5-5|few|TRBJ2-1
CASSLGGSGRSYEQFF
TGTGCCAGCAGCTTGGGCGGTAGCGGGAGGTCCTATGAGCAGTTCTTC
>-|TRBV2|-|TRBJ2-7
CASSALAGPYEQYF
TGTGCCAGCAGTGCGCTAGCCGGTCCCTACGAGCAGTACTTC
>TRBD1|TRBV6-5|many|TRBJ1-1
CASSYSTGEFF
TGTGCCAGCAGTTACTCAACAGGGGAATTCTTT
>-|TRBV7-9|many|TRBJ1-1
CASRHTNTEAFF
TGTGCCAGCAGACATACTAACACTGAAGCTTTCTTT
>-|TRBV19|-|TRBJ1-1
CASSHEVLQVGNTEAFF
TGTGCCAGTAGCCATGAGGTTTTACAGGTGGGGAACACTGAAGCTTTCTTT